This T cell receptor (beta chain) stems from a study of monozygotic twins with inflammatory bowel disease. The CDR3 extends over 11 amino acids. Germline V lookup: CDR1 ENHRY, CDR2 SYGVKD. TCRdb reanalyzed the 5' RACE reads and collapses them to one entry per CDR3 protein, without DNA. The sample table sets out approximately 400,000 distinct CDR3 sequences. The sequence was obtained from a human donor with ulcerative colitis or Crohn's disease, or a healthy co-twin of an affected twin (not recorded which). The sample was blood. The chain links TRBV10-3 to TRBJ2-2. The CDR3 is CAISETGEPFF.